Each of the 16 T cell receptor beta chains below was sequenced from the same sample in a study of tumor-infiltrating lymphocytes in primary liver carcinoma. Synthesis of TCR beta cDNA was carried out from about 540 ng total RNA with a constant-region primer. Slightly modified ARM-PCR served as the procedure for the TCR beta libraries. These libraries came from three rounds of nested multiplex PCR. In the first two PCR rounds, TRBV1-TRBV30 forward primers were paired with a C-beta reverse primer, and each round lasted about 10 cycles. From the multiplex PCR reads, TCRdb called clonotypes with MiXCR, one entry per CDR3 protein. The sample lists tens of thousands of distinct CDR3 sequences, 75% to 85% occurring once. For each extraction, RNA and DNA were obtained together from 20-30 mg of unsorted bulk tissue. Sequenced sample: liver tumor tissue from sampling region 5. Subset denoted: tumor region T5, tumor centre. These receptors all stem from a man aged 40-49 years with primary liver carcinoma and hepatitis B virus infection.

This chain connects TRBV13 to TRBJ2-6; weak D call: TRBD1 (6 bases). The CDR3 is 16 amino acids. Deletions cut 5 bases from V and 13 bases from J, with 24 bases between. In germline, CDR1 is PRHDT, CDR2 FYEKMQ (reference sequence). CDR3 sequence (DNA): TGTGCCAGCAGCCCGACAGGTGTCTCTGGGGCCATGGTCCTGACTTTC. It codes for CASSPTGVSGAMVLTF.

On this clonotype: One end of the junction does not line up with germline, which may come from a read error. The rearrangement links TRBV2 to TRBJ2-5, with D possibly being TRBD1 (5 bases). The CDR3 loop spans 13 amino acids. Germline lookup yields CDR1 SNHLY and CDR2 FYNNEI. This chain's CDR3 is CASSAGIQESQYF. CDR3 sequence (DNA): TGTGCCAGCAGTGCAGGGATCCAAGAGAGCCAGTACTTC.

In its sample, this clonotype was seen many times. V and J are TRBV6-6 and TRBJ2-2; the match to TRBD2 covers 7 bases. The CDR3 consists of 18 residues. Trimming at V came to 0 bases and at J to 0 bases, leaving 7 bases not matched to a gene. Germline CDR1 MNHNY, CDR2 SVGAGI (reference sequence). The CDR3 sequence: CASSYSISGLANTGELFF. CDR3 coding DNA: TGTGCCAGCAGTTACTCGATTTCTGGACTAGCGAACACCGGGGAGCTGTTTTTT.

In this sample, this clonotype turned up many times. V and J are TRBV6-5 and TRBJ1-1, with D unclear. Per the germline V gene, CDR1 is MNHEY and CDR2 is SVGAGI. This CDR3 is built from 14 residues. Trimming pared 7 bases from V and 3 bases from J, leaving 15 bases between. CDR3 region: CASNPTRIYTEAFF. The CDR3 nucleotides read TGTGCCAGCAATCCAACCAGGATCTACACTGAAGCTTTCTTT.

This clonotype has at least ten counts. The chain has TRBV15 and TRBJ2-7, with 12 bases fitting TRBD2. CDR3 length: 18 residues. J gave up 5 bases and V 1 base, and 12 bases lay outside the gene matches. Germline values: CDR1 LNHNV, CDR2 YYDKDF (reference sequence). CDR3 DNA sequence: TGTGCCACCAGCAGAGCACCGCTAGCGGGAGGGCCCGAAGACGAGCAGTACTTC. Its translation is CATSRAPLAGGPEDEQYF.

This clonotype was detected only once. At one end the junction does not follow the germline gene, possibly because of a read error. V gene TRBV30 combines with J gene TRBJ1-5; tentative D call: TRBD1 (5 bases). Per the germline V gene, CDR1 is GTSNPN and CDR2 is SVGIG (reference sequence). The CDR3 sequence is 13 residues long. CDR3 sequence reads: CAWSGDRNQSQHF. CDR3 DNA sequence: TGTGCCTGGAGTGGGGACCGCAATCAGTCCCAGCATTTT.

This clonotype was seen a few times. V is TRBV6-5 and J is TRBJ2-2; TRBD2 aligns across 10 bases. Germline lookup yields CDR1 MNHEY and CDR2 SVGAGI. The length of the CDR3 is 15 residues. J gave up 8 bases and V 6 bases, and 9 bases lay outside the gene matches. The CDR3 reads CASRGASGSLGELFF. In DNA, the CDR3 is TGTGCCAGCAGGGGGGCTAGCGGGAGTCTAGGGGAGCTGTTTTTT.

This clonotype has only one observation. This chain uses TRBV6-1 with TRBJ1-2, with a tentative D call TRBD1 (5 bases). Germline CDR1 reads MNHNS; CDR2 reads SASEGT. The CDR3 has 13 amino acids. V lost 8 bases, J lost 5 bases, and 15 bases lay in between. CDR3 sequence reads: CASDEGTAYGYTF. DNA of the CDR3: TGTGCCAGCGATGAAGGGACCGCGTATGGCTACACCTTC.

This clonotype was found a few times. The CDR3 nucleotides are TGTGCCCTCCACCGGGACACCCCGCCACATACGCAGTATTTT. Protein: CALHRDTPPHTQYF. The chain is built from TRBV10-3 and TRBJ2-3; weak D call: TRBD1 (6 bases). The CDR3 is 14 amino acids. Per the germline V gene, CDR1 is ENHRY and CDR2 is SYGVKD. The V end lost 11 bases, the J end lost 7 bases, and 22 bases lay between the germline ends.

This clonotype appeared many times. J is TRBJ2-2 and V is TRBV5-1; the match to TRBD1 covers 7 bases. The length of the CDR3 is 15 residues. J was trimmed by 7 bases and V by 4 bases; bases with no gene match: 10. The V gene's germline CDR1 is SGHRS and CDR2 YFSETQ. This CDR3 reads CASSPENRGHGELFF. CDR3 DNA: TGCGCCAGCAGCCCAGAGAACAGGGGTCACGGGGAGCTGTTTTTT.

In the case of this clonotype: A junction end diverges from the germline sequence, so it may reflect a read error. CDR3 DNA: TGTGCCAGCAGCCCCACCAGCGGGAGGGTCGACGATCAGTACTTC. Translating gives CASSPTSGRVDDQYF. The rearrangement links TRBV5-4 to TRBJ2-7, with 10 bases fitting TRBD2. The CDR3 length is 15 residues. Germline V gene lookup returns CDR1 SGHNT and CDR2 YYREEE (reference sequence).

In regard to this clonotype: One end of the junction varies from germline; a read error may be responsible. The chain carries TRBV10-2 and TRBJ1-1, with a tentative D call TRBD1 (5 bases). This CDR3 comprises 14 residues. Germline V lookup: CDR1 WSHSY, CDR2 SAAADI. CDR3 protein: CTSSETVGLTEAFF. The DNA of the CDR3 is TGCACCAGCAGTGAGACAGTGGGCTTAACTGAAGCTTTCTTT.

Details on this clonotype: Since no conserved phenylalanine or tryptophan closes the CDR3, a read error is the likely cause. This chain connects TRBV11-2 to TRBJ2-7; maybe TRBD2 (5 bases). Germline CDR1 reads SGHAT; CDR2 reads FQNNGV. The CDR3 spans 15 residues. The CDR3 region has the DNA TGTACAAGCAGCCCGTCGTGGCTAGCAGAGTACGAGCAGTACTTA. As protein: CTSSPSWLAEYEQYL.

This clonotype was seen many times. V gene TRBV25-1 combines with J gene TRBJ2-7; no reliable D call. V was shortened by 10 bases and J by 2 bases, with 12 bases between the two germline ends. The CDR3 has 12 amino acids. Germline V lookup: CDR1 MGHDK, CDR2 SYGVNS. CDR3 residues: CATHGHAYEQYF. As DNA, the CDR3 is TGTGCCACCCATGGGCATGCCTACGAGCAGTACTTC.

This clonotype occurred a few times. The chain employs TRBV2 and TRBJ2-3; D unclear. There are 12 residues in the CDR3. Between the trimmed V and J ends, which lost 3 bases and 4 bases, there was a span of 5 bases. Germline lookup yields CDR1 SNHLY and CDR2 FYNNEI. CDR3 bases: TGTGCCAGCAGTGAGAGGCCAGATACGCAGTATTTT. This codes for CASSERPDTQYF.

This clonotype was recorded a few times. One end of the junction fails to match germline, which may point to a read error. The J gene is TRBJ2-7, the V gene TRBV4-2; 7 positions match TRBD2. From germline, CDR1 is LGHNA and CDR2 YNFKEQ. The CDR3 is 15 residues long. The CDR3 sequence is CASSQASGQHYEQHF. The CDR3 DNA follows: TGTGCCAGTAGCCAAGCTAGCGGTCAGCACTACGAGCAGCACTTC.